This record looks at one TCR beta chain sequence and its context. Its antigen target is currently unknown. One base away there is no much larger clone; base qualities are not given. To sequence the TCRbeta CDR3 region, genomic DNA was isolated from the sorted cells. The immunoSEQ Assay was used for sequencing of TCRbeta CDR3 regions. As stored in TCRdb, this immuneACCESS dataset retains in-frame rearrangements with V and J assigned. A fraction of the clones does not appear; measured against another copy, unresolved V genes explain less than half of the discrepancy, and the remainder lacks a known reason. Recorded for this sample are about 46,000 clones; 88% of them occurred a single time. The ten largest account for roughly three fifths of the sample. This entry belongs to a study of OX40 agonist ivuxolimab in advanced cancers. Describing the broader study: The costimulatory receptor OX40 (CD134) was targeted by ivuxolimab, a fully human IgG2 agonistic monoclonal antibody. Of the approximately 54 dose-escalation patients, hepatocellular carcinoma was present in 19, melanoma in approximately 15, renal cell carcinoma in 9 and head and neck cancer in 9. In the dose-escalation cohort, roughly 80% of patients were male, and the mean age was roughly 60 years, with a range of about 23 to 90. The monotherapy dose-escalation portion (N ≈ 56 patients) of the phase I ivuxolimab trial is reported in the paper. Intravenous ivuxolimab was administered to patients every 2 weeks at six dose levels: 0.01, 0.1, 0.3, 1.5, 3 and 10 mg/kg. Patients were allowed to have had prior anti-PD-1, anti-PD-L1 or anti-CTLA-4 therapy, and around 41% of the dose-escalation patients had previously received checkpoint inhibitors. Three dose-escalation patients achieved partial responses, one with hepatocellular carcinoma and two with cutaneous melanoma. Peripheral TCRbeta sequencing was intended to test whether TCR sequence diversity was altered and clonal T-cell expansion was caused by ivuxolimab. The research as a whole found: Antigen specificity was not determined for the clonally expanded peripheral T cells. Low levels of normalized T-cell clonal expansion were also seen in some nonresponding patients. At doses of 0.1 to 3.0 mg/kg, clonal expansion of both CD4+ and CD8+ T cells in blood was seen between baseline and week 6. In the 0.1-3.0 mg/kg groups, partial responders were among the patients with the lowest normalized peripheral clonal expansion, particularly in CD8+ T cells. After ivuxolimab, expanded clones were on average more numerous among CD8+ T cells than among CD4+ T cells.

Including the terminal cysteine and phenylalanine, the CDR3 comprises 19 residues. Kept here is only the CDR3 DNA, which spans 57 bases and is read in frame from base 1. CDR1 is given as SEHNR and CDR2 as FQNEAQ, both from the germline V gene (reference sequence). For this chain, trimming is 5 bases at the V end and 8 bases at the J end, and the number of junction bases without a gene match is 22. Patients with autoimmune disease history or receiving systemic immunosuppression were excluded from the trial. Peripheral blood for TCR sequencing was collected from all dose cohorts at baseline, on cycle 4 day 1, and on cycle 7 day 1. Samples were obtained from an open-label, multicenter, first-in-human phase I dose-escalation trial of ivuxolimab. The trial enrolled adults with locally advanced or metastatic head and neck squamous cell, hepatocellular, melanoma or renal cell carcinoma. Before TCR sequencing, CD4+ and CD8+ T cells were separately sorted from peripheral blood.

This receptor chain uses TRBV7-9 and TRBJ1-4; 8 bases in between match TRBD1. The sequencing used CD4+ or CD8+ T cells sorted from blood, collected in a trial of the OX40 agonist ivuxolimab. The sequence was collected from an adult with an advanced solid tumor such as melanoma, head and neck, liver or kidney cancer. The DNA is as follows: TGTGCCAGCAGCACGGGGGAGTCAGGGGGCCTAGGCCTAGGCGAAAAACTGTTTTTT. It translates as CASSTGESGGLGLGEKLFF.